This entry describes one T cell receptor (beta chain). Its antigen is unknown. Base qualities are missing; no much larger clone stands one base away. The method behind the library was the immunoSEQ multiplex PCR assay. A mixture of 60 forward primers for TCR Vbeta segments and 13 reverse primers for TCR Jbeta segments was used in the multiplex PCR. Amplification of the CDR3 region of rearranged TCR beta genes was performed with a multiplex PCR assay on genomic DNA. The Illumina HiSeq System was used to sequence the amplified TCR beta libraries as 87-base-pair reads. From the authors' description of their analysis: In a later analysis, roughly 80 million unique TCR beta chains were counted across the approximately 640 repertoires, and roughly 10 million of these chains were shared by at least two donors. To remove PCR and sequencing errors, raw reads were error-corrected and collapsed into unique sequences using a nearest-neighbor algorithm that merged closely related sequences. CDR3 sequences were aligned to IMGT reference sequences to assign V, D and J gene segments. For a sequence to be retained, at least a six-nucleotide match to both a V gene segment and a J gene segment was required. A rearrangement counted as productive if the CDR3 had no stop codons and remained in frame with V and J, and every other rearrangement counted as non-productive. Following IMGT convention, CDR3 was defined as the stretch from the second conserved V-encoded cysteine to the conserved J-encoded phenylalanine. In an earlier analysis of roughly 580 of the donors, sequences lacking an unambiguous match to a single V gene segment were excluded. An earlier analysis of 587 of the donors called V segments functional above 56.7% productive rearrangements and segregating when the between-donor standard deviation exceeded 5%. A statistical classification framework was built to diagnose cytomegalovirus status from the catalog of TCR beta chain sequences. In a later analysis, V and J genes were assigned by comparing TCR nucleotide sequences against IMGT/GENE-DB human TR gene sequences. The TCRdist pipeline was used in a later analysis to assign CDR3 sequences and most-parsimonious VDJ recombination scenarios. A later analysis defined each TCR beta chain by its CDR3 amino acid sequence plus V-gene family, and excluded reads lacking a unique V-gene family. As a way to deal with suspected cross-contamination and a sequencing artifact, a later analysis dropped roughly 600 nucleotide sequences that were highly shared and had low generation probability. In a later analysis, a clonal expansion index was calculated for each public chain from normalized within-repertoire ranks of inferred template counts. A later analysis computed generation probabilities with a VDJ recombination model fitted to out-of-frame rearrangements, and checked the results against IGoR. In a later analysis, hypergeometric tests were used to score TCR-TCR, TCR-HLA and TCR-CMV co-occurrence, with a repertoire-size bias correction applied to TCR pairs. In a later analysis, false discovery rates were estimated by permuting HLA or CMV assignments 20 times. In a later analysis, co-occurring TCRs were grouped using DBSCAN, with TCRdist sequence similarity added in when clustering inside HLA-allele-positive subsets. Co-occurrence clustering excluded repertoires with fewer than 30,000 or more than 120,000 public chains, plus five with anomalous nucleotide sharing. TCRdb took over this immuneACCESS table, retaining in-frame rearrangements with V and J assigned. Such tables are incomplete; in checked studies, under half of the missing clones stem from an unresolved V gene, and the remainder is unexplained. V and J calls and clone size are given by that table; D and trimming were obtained from the DNA. The sample contains 200,000 to 250,000 clones, around 80% of them found a single time. The ten largest account for roughly 7.4% of the sample.

This entry comes from a study of cytomegalovirus exposure and HLA in healthy donors (dated by TCRdb to 2017 to 2019). The study in broad terms: An earlier analysis of approximately 640 of the donors reported 276 Gb of sequence data and some 120 million unique TCR beta sequences from some 180 million T cells. The T cell repertoires of about 700 subjects were profiled by immunosequencing and related to cytomegalovirus serostatus. In an earlier analysis of over 550 of the donors, high-throughput TCR beta sequencing was used to judge whether each TCR beta V gene segment behaved as functional or pseudogenic. Rather than using new phenotypic data, the later analysis identified candidate immune exposures from TCR beta sequences and from how often those sequences occurred across donors. About 310 gigabases of sequencing data and tens of millions of unique TCR sequences were included in an early release covering about 620 HLA-typed donors. Typing coverage varied by locus: roughly 620-640 donors for A, B, C, DRB1 and DQB1; about 520 for DQA1; more than 600 for DPA1; 450 to 480 for DPB1. The genetic ancestry cluster associated with self-reported Caucasian donors included approximately 85% of the 300 to 450 genotyped donors. Among roughly 400 genotyped donors of the cohort, an average of approximately 250,000 unique TCR beta nucleotide sequences were sequenced per donor, roughly 18% of them non-productive. A later analysis re-examined previously published TCR beta repertoires from about 670 donors and added high-resolution HLA genotyping to investigate patterns of TCR occurrence. To predict cytomegalovirus infection status, the study combined high-throughput TCR immunosequencing, statistical association of individual TCRs with disease status, and machine learning. HLA typing covered class I and class II loci at four-digit resolution. All discovery cohort repertoires had been generated on a single sequencing platform. Donor age, sex, ethnicity and CMV serostatus were compiled together with the repertoire data. The study aimed to test whether signatures of past pathogen exposure could be identified by cataloging public T cell receptors. Genome-wide SNP genotypes for about 65% of the roughly 700 donors were used in a later genetic analysis, which treated that subset as a discovery cohort. Roughly five DR-DQ haplotypes were handled as single units for association and clustering because linkage in the cohort was strong. A separate validation cohort of about 110 different subjects was used in addition to the approximately 670-subject first cohort. What the authors observed across the whole study: Compared with equally common non-associated chains, HLA-associated TCR beta chains in a later analysis were more clonally expanded and had lower generation probabilities. A total of fewer than 200 TCR beta chains were listed by the study as associated with cytomegalovirus. In a later analysis, TCR association rates were found to vary across HLA loci, with the most associated TCRs seen for DRB1 alleles and the fewest for HLA-C alleles. Most CMV-associated TCR beta chains appeared to be HLA-restricted in a later analysis, and the HLA associations seemed to be driven largely by CMV exposure. When HLA alleles, especially DR and DQ, strongly co-occurred, TCR associations were difficult to assign to individual alleles. In a later analysis, several top co-occurrence clusters were reported to appear linked to parvovirus B19, influenza, CMV and Epstein-Barr virus. It was suggested by the authors that the approach could potentially be generalized to other disease states and immunological phenotypes. Correlated functional status among segregating V segments might be attributable to linkage disequilibrium, but an unknown experimental factor could not be ruled out. A later genetic analysis associated a missense DCLRE1C variant with V-gene and J-gene trimming of TCR beta chains, and an independent cohort replicated the association. Most TCR sequences were seen in very few donors, while some public TCRs were found in many individuals. Only TCR beta chains were sequenced in this cohort, and the absence of alpha or paired-chain data limited detectable features. The classifier was reported to diagnose cytomegalovirus status with high specificity and sensitivity in both the original cohort and the validation cohort. The 87-base-pair reads could not distinguish some IMGT-functional V segments, including TRBV6-2 and TRBV6-3, so those segments were excluded. Because HLA typing was missing for some donors at each locus, association tests included only the typed subset. For the cohort, immune exposure information was limited to CMV serostatus. In an earlier analysis of approximately 600 of the donors, most TCR beta V segments were observed in productive rearrangements about 87% or about 30% of the time, broadly matching IMGT annotations. Presence/absence analyses assumed roughly uniform sequencing depth across donors, an assumption that may not hold. Compared with the roughly 670-donor mean, donors in an Asian-associated ancestry cluster had fewer N-insertions in productive TCRs, according to a later genetic analysis. Because counts were too low, more than 15 rarely observed V segments, including chromosome 9 orphons, were excluded from the earlier analysis of several hundred of the donors. A further reported finding was that TCR beta sequences accurately predicted the HLA-A and HLA-B alleles for most subjects in the first cohort. A cluster of highly shared sequence variants was judged likely to represent a technical artifact of the sequencing pipeline. A later analysis associated approximately 17,000 TCR beta sequences with specific HLA alleles at a false discovery rate of 0.05. In vitro tests confirmed that a few of the cytomegalovirus-associated TCR beta chains recognize cytomegalovirus antigens.

The V and J ends are trimmed by 1 base and 2 bases, leaving 9 bases between them. Taken from cysteine to phenylalanine, the CDR3 has 16 residues. Here the CDR3 DNA is all that survives: 48 bases in frame from base 1. CDR1 and CDR2 are read off the germline V gene as SGHVS and FNYEAQ. In total, about 650 healthy bone marrow donors made up the cohort. At the time of sampling, every cohort member was nominally healthy, though immune exposures that went unrecorded were likely present. The donor tested CMV seropositive, placing the donor among the roughly 270 seropositive members of the cohort. A peripheral blood sample was collected from each donor, and TCR beta sequencing was performed on peripheral blood mononuclear cells. The Qiagen DNeasy Blood Extraction Kit was used to extract genomic DNA from the blood cell samples.

Here the chain combines TRBV7-6 and TRBJ2-6; a tentative D match to TRBD1 spans 5 bases. The sequencing input was PBMCs. This clonotype was sampled from a woman aged 55-69 years in good health and CMV-seropositive. Read as DNA, the sequence is TGTGCCAGCAGCTTAGGAAGGGGAACTGGGGCCAACGTCCTGACTTTC. The translation is CASSLGRGTGANVLTF.